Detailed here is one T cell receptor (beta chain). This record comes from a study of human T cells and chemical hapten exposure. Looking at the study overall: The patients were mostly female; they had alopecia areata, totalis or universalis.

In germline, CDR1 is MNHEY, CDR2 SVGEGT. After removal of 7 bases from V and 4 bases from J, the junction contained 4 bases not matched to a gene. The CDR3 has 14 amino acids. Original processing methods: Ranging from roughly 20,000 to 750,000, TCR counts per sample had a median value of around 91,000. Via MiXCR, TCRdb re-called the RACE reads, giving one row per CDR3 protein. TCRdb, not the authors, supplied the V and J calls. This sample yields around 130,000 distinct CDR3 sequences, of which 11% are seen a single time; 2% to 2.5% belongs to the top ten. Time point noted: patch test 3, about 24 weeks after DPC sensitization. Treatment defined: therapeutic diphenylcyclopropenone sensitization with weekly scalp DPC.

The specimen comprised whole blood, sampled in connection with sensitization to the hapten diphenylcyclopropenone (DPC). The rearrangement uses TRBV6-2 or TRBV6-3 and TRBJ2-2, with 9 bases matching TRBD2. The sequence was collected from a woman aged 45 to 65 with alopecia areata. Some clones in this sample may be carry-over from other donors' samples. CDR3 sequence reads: CASNVAGVTGELFF. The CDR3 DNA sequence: TGTGCCAGCAATGTAGCGGGAGTCACCGGGGAGCTGTTTTTT.